This T cell receptor beta chain was sequenced during a study of immune cell composition in non-small cell lung cancer. Whole-study results and caveats: TIL tumour reactivity correlated with maximal tumour-associated clone frequency in adenocarcinoma. Tumour TCR-beta clonality was not significantly tied to smoking pack-years.

The protocol was immunoSEQ multiplex PCR, while the TCRdb copy is restricted to in-frame clones and leaves out a portion. This sample has roughly 2,000 clones, with around 72% found just once. Note on this clone: Antigen unknown.

The normal lung sample lay at least 3 cm, and maximally far, from the tumour. The ends were cut back, 5 bases at V and 2 bases at J, with 9 bases in the middle. This CDR3 has 14 amino acids. Germline V gives CDR1 MNHEY, CDR2 SMNVEV (reference sequence). The receptor's source is a human donor with non-small cell lung cancer. The material sequenced was non-adjacent lung tissue. The chain carries TRBV27 and TRBJ2-2, with D perhaps TRBD1 (5 bases). This CDR3 is CASSQGSNTGELFF. The CDR3 DNA reads TGTGCCAGCAGTCAGGGTTCTAACACCGGGGAGCTGTTTTTT.